This T cell receptor beta chain was sequenced in a study of CD8 T cells in Susac syndrome. It was with random hexamers that roughly 0.5 to 1 ug RNA was reverse transcribed. immunoSEQ multiplex PCR amplified TCR beta CDR3 across 54 Vbeta, 13 Jbeta. TCRdb called the immunoSEQ multiplex PCR reads again in MiXCR, with one record for every CDR3 protein. The sample holds some 100,000 distinct CDR3 sequences, about 92% seen once. TEMRA cells were FACS-enriched, and CD8+ and CD4+ T cells were isolated negatively. The CDR3 extends over 19 amino acids. Looked up from germline, CDR1 is LNHDA and CDR2 is SQIVND (reference sequence). V gave up 0 bases and J gave up 0 bases, with 18 bases separating them.

V gene TRBV19 combines with J gene TRBJ1-5, with D possibly being TRBD1 (6 bases). Sequencing was carried out using CD4+ T cells from PBMCs. The clonotype originates from a human donor with multiple sclerosis. CDR3 in amino acids: CASSIDPFPWTDSNQPQHF. In DNA, the CDR3 is TGTGCCAGTAGTATAGATCCGTTCCCCTGGACAGATAGCAATCAGCCCCAGCATTTT.